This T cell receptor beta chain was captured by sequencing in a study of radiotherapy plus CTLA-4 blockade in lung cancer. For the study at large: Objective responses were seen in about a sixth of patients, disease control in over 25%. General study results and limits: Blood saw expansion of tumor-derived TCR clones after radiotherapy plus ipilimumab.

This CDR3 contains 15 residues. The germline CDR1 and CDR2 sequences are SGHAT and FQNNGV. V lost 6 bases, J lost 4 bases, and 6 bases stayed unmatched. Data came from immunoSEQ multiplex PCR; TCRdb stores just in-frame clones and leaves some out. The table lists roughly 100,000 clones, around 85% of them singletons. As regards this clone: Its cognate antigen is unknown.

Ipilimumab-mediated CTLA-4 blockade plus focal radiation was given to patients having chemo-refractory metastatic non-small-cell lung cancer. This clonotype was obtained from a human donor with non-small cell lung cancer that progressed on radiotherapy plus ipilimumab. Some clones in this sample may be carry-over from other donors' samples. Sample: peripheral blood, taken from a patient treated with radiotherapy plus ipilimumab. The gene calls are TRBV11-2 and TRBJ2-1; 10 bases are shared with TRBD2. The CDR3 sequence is CASRSSGGAYNEQFF. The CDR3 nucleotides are TGTGCCAGCAGATCTAGCGGGGGAGCTTACAATGAGCAGTTCTTC.